This T cell receptor (beta chain) stems from a study of cytomegalovirus exposure and HLA in healthy donors (dated by TCRdb to 2015 to 2018). The study in broad terms: An earlier analysis of several hundred of the donors reported more than 250 Gb of sequence data and around 120 million unique TCR beta sequences from 150 million to 200 million T cells. An early release covering just under 650 HLA-typed donors comprised about 290 gigabases of sequencing data and around 86 million unique TCR sequences. The genetic ancestry cluster associated with self-reported Caucasian donors included 81% of the roughly 410 genotyped donors. The aim of the study was to test whether cataloging public T cell receptors could identify signatures of past pathogen exposure. The study used immunosequencing to profile the T cell repertoires of more than 650 subjects and linked those repertoires to cytomegalovirus serostatus. A separate validation cohort of roughly 130 different subjects was used in addition to the roughly 640-subject first cohort. To predict cytomegalovirus infection status, the study combined high-throughput TCR immunosequencing, statistical association of individual TCRs with disease status, and machine learning. A later analysis re-examined previously published TCR beta repertoires from more than 600 donors and added high-resolution HLA genotyping to investigate patterns of TCR occurrence. Rather than drawing on any new phenotypic data, the later analysis identified candidate immune exposures from TCR beta sequences and the way those sequences occurred across donors. An earlier analysis of approximately 500 of the donors applied high-throughput TCR beta sequencing to assess whether each TCR beta V gene segment acted as functional or pseudogenic. Alongside the repertoire data, information on donor age, sex, ethnicity and CMV serostatus was compiled. In a later genetic analysis, genome-wide SNP genotypes for about three fifths of the roughly 670 donors were used, and that subset was treated as a discovery cohort. All discovery cohort repertoires had been generated on a single sequencing platform. Both class I and class II loci were covered by HLA typing, at four-digit resolution. The number of typed donors differed by locus: about 629-630 for A, B, C, DRB1 and DQB1; 500 to 550 for DQA1; around 580 for DPA1; and roughly 450 for DPB1. About five DR-DQ haplotypes were treated as single units for association and clustering because of strong linkage in the cohort. Among over 350 genotyped donors of the cohort, an average of roughly 240,000 unique TCR beta nucleotide sequences were sequenced per donor, roughly 20% of them non-productive.

Cut back by 2 bases and 7 bases, the V and J ends lie 8 bases apart. Including cysteine and phenylalanine, the CDR3 has 12 amino acids. Only the CDR3 DNA is retained, 36 bases long and in frame from the first base. CDR1 MDHEN and CDR2 SYDVKM are derived from the germline V gene. In total, approximately 690 healthy bone marrow donors made up the cohort. Cohort members were all nominally healthy when sampled, although unrecorded immune exposures were likely present. The donor was CMV seronegative and belonged to the group of over 350 seronegative cohort members. Every donor gave a peripheral blood sample, and the peripheral blood mononuclear cells from that sample were used for TCR beta sequencing. Genomic DNA extraction from the blood cell samples was performed with the Qiagen DNeasy Blood Extraction Kit. The library was built by means of the immunoSEQ multiplex PCR assay. For the multiplex PCR, a mixture combining 60 forward primers for TCR Vbeta segments and 13 reverse primers for TCR Jbeta segments was used. A multiplex PCR assay on genomic DNA amplified the CDR3 region of rearranged TCR beta genes. The Illumina HiSeq System was used to sequence the amplified TCR beta libraries as 87-base-pair reads. Under the source paper's analysis protocol: A later analysis tallied tens of millions of unique TCR beta chains across the 700 or so repertoires, and some 10 million of those chains were shared by two or more donors. To remove PCR and sequencing errors, raw reads were error-corrected and collapsed into unique sequences using a nearest-neighbor algorithm that merged closely related sequences. CDR3 sequences were aligned to IMGT reference sequences to assign V, D and J gene segments. Each retained sequence needed at least a six-nucleotide match to both a V gene segment and a J gene segment. A rearrangement was called productive if the CDR3 had no stop codons and remained in frame with V and J, and every other rearrangement was called non-productive. Following IMGT convention, CDR3 was defined as the stretch from the second conserved V-encoded cysteine up to the conserved J-encoded phenylalanine. The earlier analysis of 587 of the donors excluded sequences that lacked an unambiguous match to a single V gene segment. In an earlier analysis of 587 of the donors, a V segment was called functional when productive rearrangements were above 56.7%, and segregating when the standard deviation between donors exceeded 5%. A statistical classification framework was built for diagnosing cytomegalovirus status from the catalog of TCR beta chain sequences. V and J gene assignment, in a later analysis, came from comparing TCR nucleotide sequences with IMGT/GENE-DB human TR gene sequences. A later analysis assigned CDR3 sequences and most-parsimonious VDJ recombination scenarios with the TCRdist pipeline. In a later analysis, each TCR beta chain was defined by its CDR3 amino acid sequence together with its V-gene family, and reads without a unique V-gene family were excluded. In a later analysis, around 650 highly shared, low-generation-probability nucleotide sequences were removed to address suspected cross-contamination and a sequencing artifact. For each public chain, a later analysis derived a clonal expansion index from normalized ranks of inferred template counts within each repertoire. In a later analysis, generation probabilities were computed using a VDJ recombination model fitted to out-of-frame rearrangements, and the results were checked against IGoR. A later analysis scored TCR-TCR, TCR-HLA and TCR-CMV co-occurrence with hypergeometric tests, applying a repertoire-size bias correction to TCR pairs. To estimate false discovery rates, a later analysis permuted the HLA or CMV assignments 20 times. In a later analysis, co-occurring TCRs were grouped using DBSCAN, and TCRdist sequence similarity was added for clustering within HLA-allele-positive subsets. Repertoires with fewer than 30,000 or more than 120,000 public chains, plus five repertoires with anomalous nucleotide sharing, were excluded from co-occurrence clustering. TCRdb re-hosts the immuneACCESS table, in-frame sequences only. Its copies lack some clones; in the studies checked, an unresolved V gene accounts for under half of them, and the cause for the rest is not known. The D gene and trimming were derived from the DNA, and the V and J assignments and clone size from that table. The sample table lists some 150,000 clones, almost 80% of them with a count of one. Roughly 1.3% of the sample belongs to the ten largest clones.

For this clone: Its antigen target is currently unknown. Qualities for individual bases were not recorded, and no much larger clone is one base off.

What the authors observed across the whole study: In a later analysis, most CMV-associated TCR beta chains were found to appear HLA-restricted, with HLA associations seemingly driven largely by CMV exposure. The sequencing pipeline was judged likely to have produced a cluster of highly shared sequence variants as a technical artifact. In a later analysis, HLA-associated TCR beta chains were found to be more clonally expanded and to have lower generation probabilities than equally common non-associated chains. A few of the identified cytomegalovirus-associated TCR beta chains were confirmed in vitro to be specific for cytomegalovirus antigens. When HLA alleles, especially DR and DQ, strongly co-occurred, TCR associations were difficult to assign to individual alleles. An earlier analysis of approximately 530 of the donors showed that most TCR beta V segments appeared in productive rearrangements either about 90% or about 30% of the time, which broadly matched IMGT annotations. Because HLA typing was missing for some donors at each locus, association tests included only the typed subset. Linkage disequilibrium might explain the correlated functional status among segregating V segments, but an unknown experimental factor could not be ruled out. The presence/absence analyses assumed that sequencing depth was roughly uniform across donors, and that assumption may not be true. This cohort had only TCR beta chains sequenced, and the lack of alpha or paired-chain data limited which features could be detected. Most TCR sequences were observed very rarely across donors, whereas some public TCRs were present in many individuals. Some IMGT-functional V segments, including TRBV6-2 and TRBV6-3, could not be told apart with the 87-base-pair reads, so those segments were excluded. An association between a missense DCLRE1C variant and V-gene and J-gene trimming of TCR beta chains was found in a later genetic analysis and replicated in an independent cohort. The authors suggested that the approach could potentially be generalized to other disease states and immunological phenotypes. A further reported finding was that TCR beta sequences accurately predicted the HLA-A and HLA-B alleles for most subjects in the first cohort. CMV serostatus was the only immune exposure information available for the cohort. In the study, 164 TCR beta chains were listed as associated with cytomegalovirus. A later analysis associated roughly 17,000 TCR beta sequences with specific HLA alleles at a false discovery rate of 0.05. The earlier analysis of a few hundred of the donors excluded fewer than 20 rarely observed V segments, including chromosome 9 orphons, because counts were too low. The classifier was reported to diagnose cytomegalovirus status with high specificity and sensitivity in both the original and validation cohorts. A later genetic analysis reported fewer N-insertions in productive TCRs among donors in an Asian-associated ancestry cluster than the approximately 700-donor mean. A later analysis found that TCR association rates varied across HLA loci, with DRB1 alleles showing the most associated TCRs and HLA-C alleles the fewest. According to a later analysis, parvovirus B19, influenza, CMV and Epstein-Barr virus appeared linked to several top co-occurrence clusters.

The sequencing input was PBMCs. Recombination connected TRBV28 to TRBJ1-2; TRBD1 could be the D gene, as 5 bases match. This TCR was sampled from a woman between 50 and 59 years old in good health and CMV-seronegative. The CDR3 reads CASSLGGGGYTF. The bases read TGTGCCAGCAGTTTAGGGGGGGGTGGCTACACCTTC.